The source of this T cell receptor beta chain is a study of shared clonotypes between healthy human individuals. TCRdb's copy holds only in-frame clones and misses some; the assay was immunoSEQ multiplex PCR. The top ten clones hold 10% of a sample with 330,000 or so clones, 73% of them seen once. Germline CDR1 reads SNHLY; CDR2 reads FYNNEI. This CDR3 is built from 15 residues. V was trimmed by 4 bases and J by 3 bases, leaving 13 bases between them. Sequenced input: memory CD4+ T cells sorted from blood. Subset: CD45RA-negative fraction. This rearrangement joins TRBV2 to TRBJ1-5; D might be TRBD1 (6 bases). The clonotype was recovered from a man aged 25 to 40 in good health. CDR3 region: CASSGETGNNQPQHF. The CDR3 bases are TGTGCCAGCAGTGGGGAAACAGGGAACAATCAGCCCCAGCATTTT.